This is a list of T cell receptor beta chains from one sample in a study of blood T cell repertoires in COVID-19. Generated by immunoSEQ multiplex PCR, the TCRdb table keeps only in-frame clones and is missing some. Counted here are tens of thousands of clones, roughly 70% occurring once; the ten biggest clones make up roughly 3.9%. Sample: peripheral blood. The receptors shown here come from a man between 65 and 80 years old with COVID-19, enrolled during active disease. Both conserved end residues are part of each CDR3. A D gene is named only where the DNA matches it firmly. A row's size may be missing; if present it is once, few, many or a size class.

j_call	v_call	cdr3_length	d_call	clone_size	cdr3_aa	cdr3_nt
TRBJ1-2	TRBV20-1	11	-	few	CSYKPNYGYTF	TGCAGTTACAAACCGAACTATGGCTACACCTTC
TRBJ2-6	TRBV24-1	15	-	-	CATSATSSGANVLTF	TGTGCCACCAGTGCGACAAGCTCTGGGGCCAACGTCCTGACTTTC
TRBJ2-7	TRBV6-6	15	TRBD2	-	CASSGTSGRPLEQYF	TGTGCCAGCAGTGGAACTAGCGGCCGCCCTCTCGAGCAGTACTTC
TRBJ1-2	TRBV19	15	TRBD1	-	CASSTLDRVKYGYTF	TGTGCCAGTAGTACCTTGGACAGGGTGAAATATGGCTACACCTTC
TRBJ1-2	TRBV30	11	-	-	CAWSVLGSYTF	TGTGCCTGGAGTGTACTCGGGAGCTACACCTTC
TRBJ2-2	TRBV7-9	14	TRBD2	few	CASSSLAGERELFF	TGTGCCAGCAGCTCTTTAGCGGGTGAGCGGGAGCTGTTTTTT
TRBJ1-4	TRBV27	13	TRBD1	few	CASSRTGNEKLFF	TGTGCCAGCAGCCGGACAGGGAATGAAAAACTGTTTTTT
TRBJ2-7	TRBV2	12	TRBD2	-	CASRPLAGEQYF	TGTGCCAGCAGGCCGCTAGCGGGCGAGCAGTACTTC
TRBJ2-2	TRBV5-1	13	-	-	CASKIQTTGELFF	TGCGCCAGCAAAATACAGACCACCGGGGAGCTGTTTTTT
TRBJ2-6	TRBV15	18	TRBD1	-	CATSRVGQGAWGANVLTF	TGTGCCACCAGCAGAGTAGGACAGGGAGCGTGGGGGGCCAACGTCCTGACTTTC
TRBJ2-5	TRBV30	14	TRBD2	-	CAWSVPSGDSTQYF	TGTGCCTGGAGTGTGCCTAGCGGGGATTCGACCCAGTACTTC
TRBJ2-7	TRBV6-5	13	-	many	CASLGHRTGEQYF	TGTGCCAGCCTGGGACATCGGACGGGCGAGCAGTACTTC
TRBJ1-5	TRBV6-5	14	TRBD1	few	CASNPTGSNQPQHF	TGTGCCAGCAACCCGACAGGGAGCAATCAGCCCCAGCATTTT
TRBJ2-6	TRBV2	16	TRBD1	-	CAGWGGQGSGANVLTF	TGTGCCGGCTGGGGGGGACAGGGATCTGGGGCCAACGTCCTGACTTTC
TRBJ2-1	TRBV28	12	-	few	CASSPRLPRKIF	TGTGCCAGCAGCCCGAGACTGCCCCGCAAGATCTTC
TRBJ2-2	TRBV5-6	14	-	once	CASTPDYYTGELFF	TGTGCCAGCACCCCGGACTACTACACCGGGGAGCTGTTTTTT
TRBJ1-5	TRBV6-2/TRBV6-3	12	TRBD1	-	CASSRRGQPQHF	TGTGCCAGCAGCCGCAGGGGGCAGCCCCAGCATTTT
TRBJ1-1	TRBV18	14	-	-	CASSPPGAGTEAFF	TGTGCCAGCTCACCACCAGGGGCAGGCACTGAAGCTTTCTTT
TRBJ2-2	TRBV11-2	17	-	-	CASSQFRGESYRGELFF	TGTGCCAGCAGCCAATTCAGGGGCGAGAGCTACCGCGGGGAGCTGTTTTTT
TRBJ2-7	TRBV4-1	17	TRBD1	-	CASSQGLRTGGFYEQYF	TGCGCCAGCAGCCAAGGCTTGAGGACAGGGGGCTTTTACGAGCAGTACTTC
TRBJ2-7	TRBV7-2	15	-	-	CASSFRIAPTYEQYF	TGTGCCAGCAGCTTCAGGATTGCCCCTACCTACGAGCAGTACTTC
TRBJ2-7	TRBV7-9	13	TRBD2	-	CASKPAGGYEQYF	TGTGCCAGCAAACCAGCGGGAGGGTACGAGCAGTACTTC
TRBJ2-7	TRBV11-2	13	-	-	CASSLDWRTEQYF	TGTGCCAGCAGCTTAGACTGGAGGACCGAGCAGTACTTC
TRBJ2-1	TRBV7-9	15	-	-	CASSVHLDSYNEQFF	TGTGCCAGCAGCGTGCACTTGGACAGCTACAATGAGCAGTTCTTC
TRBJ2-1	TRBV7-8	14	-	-	CASIQYRGGNEQFF	TGTGCCAGCATCCAATACAGGGGAGGCAATGAGCAGTTCTTC
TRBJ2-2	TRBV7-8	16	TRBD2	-	CASTQPPGGLGGELFF	TGTGCCAGCACCCAACCACCGGGAGGACTGGGCGGGGAGCTGTTTTTT
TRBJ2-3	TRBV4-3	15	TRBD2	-	CASSRAGVLTDTQYF	TGCGCCAGCAGCCGTGCGGGAGTGCTCACAGATACGCAGTATTTT
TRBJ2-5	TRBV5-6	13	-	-	CASSFTGYETQYF	TGTGCCAGCAGCTTCACAGGGTACGAGACCCAGTACTTC
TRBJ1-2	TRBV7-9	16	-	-	CASSRPGESFNYGYTF	TGTGCCAGCAGCCGGCCCGGGGAATCTTTTAACTATGGCTACACCTTC
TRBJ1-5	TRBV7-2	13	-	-	CASSLNRDQPQHF	TGTGCCAGCAGCTTAAACAGGGATCAGCCCCAGCATTTT
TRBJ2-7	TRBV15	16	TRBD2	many	CATSRDMLLANHEQYF	TGTGCCACCAGCAGAGATATGTTACTAGCGAACCACGAGCAGTACTTC
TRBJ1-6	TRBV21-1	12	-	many	CASKIENSPLHF	TGTGCCAGCAAAATCGAGAATTCACCCCTCCACTTT
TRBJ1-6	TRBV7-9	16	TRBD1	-	CASSFPGGNYNSPLHF	TGTGCCAGCAGCTTCCCAGGGGGCAACTATAATTCACCCCTCCACTTT
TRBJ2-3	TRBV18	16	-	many	CASSPPGTRLSDTQYF	TGTGCCAGCTCACCACCAGGGACACGGCTTTCAGATACGCAGTATTTT
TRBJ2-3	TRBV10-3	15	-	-	CAISERRVAIDTQYF	TGTGCCATCAGTGAGCGGCGGGTCGCCATTGATACGCAGTATTTT
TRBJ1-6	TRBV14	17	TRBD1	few	CASSSRSGGADNSPLHF	TGTGCCAGCAGCTCCCGCTCAGGGGGCGCAGATAATTCACCCCTCCACTTT
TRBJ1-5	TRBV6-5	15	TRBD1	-	CASSRPGQGIQPQHF	TGTGCCAGCAGTAGACCGGGACAGGGCATCCAGCCCCAGCATTTT
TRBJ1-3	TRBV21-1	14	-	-	CASSGDRSGNTIYF	TGTGCCAGCAGCGGAGACAGATCTGGAAACACCATATATTTT
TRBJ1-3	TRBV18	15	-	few	CASLMTIGPGNTIYF	TGTGCCAGCTTGATGACTATCGGACCTGGAAACACCATATATTTT
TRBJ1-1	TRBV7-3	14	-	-	CASSLTTGLTEAFF	TGTGCCAGCAGCTTAACCACAGGGTTGACTGAAGCTTTCTTT
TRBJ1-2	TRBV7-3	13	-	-	CASSFGQNYGYTF	TGTGCCAGCAGCTTTGGACAGAACTATGGCTACACCTTC
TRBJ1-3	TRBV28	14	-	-	CASNEGLSGNTIYF	TGTGCCAGCAATGAAGGACTCTCTGGAAACACCATATATTTT
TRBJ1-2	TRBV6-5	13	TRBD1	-	CASSTQGGNGYTF	TGTGCCAGCAGTACCCAAGGGGGCAATGGCTACACCTTC
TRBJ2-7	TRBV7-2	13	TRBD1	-	CASSKDRGYEQYF	TGTGCCAGCAGCAAGGACAGGGGTTACGAGCAGTACTTC